This TCR beta chain was documented in a study of cytomegalovirus exposure and HLA in healthy donors. Deletions cut 8 bases from V and 5 bases from J, with 17 bases between. The CDR3 runs to 14 residues. CDR1 and CDR2 (germline): SGDLS, YYNGEE. Study-wide points: There were some public TCRs occurring in many donors, but most TCR sequences were rare. Presence/absence analyses rested on an assumption that sequencing depth was roughly uniform across donors. Published work reported that the classifier diagnosed cytomegalovirus status with high specificity and sensitivity.

Regarding this clone: Antigen specificity is unknown.

It was healthy bone marrow donors who served as donors. PCR used 60 Vbeta primers and 13 Jbeta primers. The repertoire was sequenced with immunoSEQ multiplex PCR; TCRdb's copy has only in-frame clones and lacks some. This table holds 140,000 to 150,000 clones, under 90% found once. This chain links TRBV9 with TRBJ2-1; maybe TRBD1 (7 bases). Sequencing was carried out using PBMCs. The sequence was collected from a man aged 40-55 years in good health and CMV-seronegative. The CDR3 is CARGAGGLNNEQFF. The CDR3 coding sequence is TGTGCCAGAGGGGCAGGGGGGCTCAACAATGAGCAGTTCTTC.